This TCR beta chain was documented in a study of blood T cells in healthy people across ages. The CDR3 contains 14 residues. The germline gives CDR1 MDHEN, CDR2 SYDVKM. Trimming cost V 7 bases and J 0 bases, with 10 bases left between them. Samples each had at least 6 micrograms of total RNA extracted. Alongside a J-beta primer mix, a sample-barcoded 5' primer served in a second PCR lasting 7 to 11 cycles. TCRdb re-derived calls from the 5' RACE reads in MiXCR, one entry per CDR3 protein. Of approximately 350,000 distinct CDR3 sequences detected, more than 45% appear once; the ten largest clones hold under 65%. Only a few counts were recorded for this clonotype. The antigen remains undetermined. Study-wide results and limits: The recorded TCR beta diversity per million T cells decreased in a roughly linear manner with age. Investigators viewed diversity estimates from one million T cells as underestimates, the study reported.

The source of this sequence is a man aged 60-69 years in good health. The source material was blood. The V call is TRBV28, the J call TRBJ2-1, with no clear D. CDR3 protein: CASTEKSSYNEQFF. The CDR3 DNA reads TGTGCCAGCACCGAAAAGAGCTCCTACAATGAGCAGTTCTTC.